These T cell receptor beta chains were read from a single sample in a study of spatial heterogeneity in lung cancer. Using its own MiXCR run on the 5' RACE reads, TCRdb lists one record per CDR3 protein. This table has a few thousand distinct CDR3 sequences, roughly 7.4% appearing once. This specimen was lung tumor tissue, taken at surgery. These receptors originate from a female donor with early-stage non-small cell lung cancer. The CDR3 runs from the conserved cysteine through the conserved F or W. D genes are given only for firm matches. Not every row has a clone size; where given, it reads once, few, many or a size class.

d_gene: TRBD1
j_gene: TRBJ2-5
v_gene: TRBV7-9
abundance: few
CDR3aa: CASRKPGGETQYF
CDR3nt: TGTGCCAGCAGGAAACCAGGGGGAGAGACCCAGTACTTC

d_gene: -
j_gene: TRBJ2-5
v_gene: TRBV3-1
abundance: many
CDR3aa: CASSQGSLETQYF
CDR3nt: TGTGCCAGCAGCCAAGGCAGCCTTGAGACCCAGTACTTC

d_gene: TRBD2
j_gene: TRBJ2-1
v_gene: TRBV9
abundance: few
CDR3aa: CASSPYPTSGRSNEQFF
CDR3nt: TGTGCCAGCAGCCCCTACCCGACTAGCGGGAGATCCAATGAGCAGTTCTTC

d_gene: -
j_gene: TRBJ2-1
v_gene: TRBV7-8
abundance: many
CDR3aa: CASSGYNEQFF
CDR3nt: TGTGCCAGCAGCGGGTACAATGAGCAGTTCTTC

d_gene: -
j_gene: TRBJ1-1
v_gene: TRBV29-1
abundance: medium-sized
CDR3aa: CSVGAGLNTEAFF
CDR3nt: TGCAGCGTTGGGGCAGGGCTGAACACTGAAGCTTTCTTT

d_gene: -
j_gene: TRBJ1-1
v_gene: TRBV28
abundance: many
CDR3aa: CASSFLGGTEAFF
CDR3nt: TGTGCCAGCAGTTTTCTGGGGGGCACTGAAGCTTTCTTT

d_gene: -
j_gene: TRBJ2-2
v_gene: TRBV7-2
abundance: few
CDR3aa: CASNLNTGELFF
CDR3nt: TGTGCCAGCAATTTAAACACCGGGGAGCTGTTTTTT

d_gene: -
j_gene: TRBJ1-1
v_gene: TRBV20-1
abundance: many
CDR3aa: CSASGGSETEAFF
CDR3nt: TGCAGTGCTAGCGGAGGGAGTGAAACTGAAGCTTTCTTT

d_gene: -
j_gene: TRBJ1-5
v_gene: TRBV24-1
abundance: many
CDR3aa: CATSDGGSWHF
CDR3nt: TGTGCCACCAGTGATGGAGGGAGTTGGCATTTT

d_gene: TRBD2
j_gene: TRBJ2-2
v_gene: TRBV29-1
abundance: many
CDR3aa: CSVDWGEGLFF
CDR3nt: TGCAGCGTTGACTGGGGGGAGGGGCTGTTTTTT

d_gene: -
j_gene: TRBJ2-7
v_gene: TRBV20-1
abundance: medium-sized
CDR3aa: CSANLGNEQYF
CDR3nt: TGCAGTGCTAATTTGGGGAACGAGCAGTACTTC

d_gene: -
j_gene: TRBJ2-3
v_gene: TRBV7-2
abundance: many
CDR3aa: CASSLFAASTQYF
CDR3nt: TGTGCCAGCAGCTTATTCGCAGCTTCTACGCAGTATTTT

d_gene: -
j_gene: TRBJ2-7
v_gene: TRBV20-1
abundance: medium-sized
CDR3aa: CSARFPGVDEQYF
CDR3nt: TGCAGTGCTAGATTTCCGGGTGTAGACGAGCAGTACTTC

d_gene: TRBD2
j_gene: TRBJ2-3
v_gene: TRBV20-1
abundance: many
CDR3aa: CSAGRLAGVVRTDTQYF
CDR3nt: TGCAGTGCAGGGCGGCTAGCGGGAGTAGTACGCACAGATACGCAGTATTTT

d_gene: -
j_gene: TRBJ1-2
v_gene: TRBV28
abundance: large
CDR3aa: CASSLVFTTNYGYTF
CDR3nt: TGTGCCAGCAGTTTGGTCTTTACTACCAACTATGGCTACACCTTC

d_gene: -
j_gene: TRBJ2-2
v_gene: TRBV7-8
abundance: medium-sized
CDR3aa: CASSPRGTFTGELFF
CDR3nt: TGTGCCAGCAGCCCCCGTGGCACCTTCACCGGGGAGCTGTTTTTT

d_gene: TRBD2
j_gene: TRBJ2-1
v_gene: TRBV20-1
abundance: many
CDR3aa: CSALAGAGSNEQFF
CDR3nt: TGCAGTGCTTTAGCGGGGGCGGGTAGCAATGAGCAGTTCTTC

d_gene: -
j_gene: TRBJ1-5
v_gene: TRBV28
abundance: many
CDR3aa: CASSFAGDQPQHF
CDR3nt: TGTGCCAGCAGTTTCGCGGGGGATCAGCCCCAGCATTTT

d_gene: -
j_gene: TRBJ2-5
v_gene: TRBV7-2
abundance: few
CDR3aa: CASSIAPETQYF
CDR3nt: TGTGCCAGCAGCATCGCCCCCGAGACCCAGTACTTC

d_gene: TRBD1
j_gene: TRBJ1-2
v_gene: TRBV4-3
abundance: many
CDR3aa: CASSQVSGQGNGYTF
CDR3nt: TGCGCCAGCAGCCAAGTCTCCGGACAGGGAAATGGCTACACCTTC

d_gene: -
j_gene: TRBJ2-1
v_gene: TRBV2
abundance: -
CDR3aa: CASSEGVEQFF
CDR3nt: TGTGCCAGCAGTGAAGGGGTAGAGCAGTTCTTC

d_gene: -
j_gene: TRBJ2-7
v_gene: TRBV13
abundance: -
CDR3aa: CASSSSPSEQYF
CDR3nt: TGTGCCAGCAGCTCCTCACCGTCAGAGCAGTACTTC

d_gene: -
j_gene: TRBJ1-1
v_gene: TRBV20-1
abundance: many
CDR3aa: CSARDSRVGGPNTEAFF
CDR3nt: TGCAGTGCTAGAGATTCACGTGTTGGAGGGCCGAACACTGAAGCTTTCTTT

d_gene: -
j_gene: TRBJ1-1
v_gene: TRBV20-1
abundance: medium-sized
CDR3aa: CSASLQAEAFF
CDR3nt: TGCAGTGCTAGTTTGCAGGCTGAAGCTTTCTTT

d_gene: TRBD1
j_gene: TRBJ1-5
v_gene: TRBV7-8
abundance: many
CDR3aa: CASSEKGTGRSNQPQHF
CDR3nt: TGTGCCAGCAGCGAGAAGGGGACAGGGCGTAGCAATCAGCCCCAGCATTTT

d_gene: -
j_gene: TRBJ2-1
v_gene: TRBV28
abundance: many
CDR3aa: CASSPIPGNEQFF
CDR3nt: TGTGCCAGCAGTCCGATACCAGGGAATGAGCAGTTCTTC

d_gene: TRBD2
j_gene: TRBJ2-7
v_gene: TRBV6-2/TRBV6-3
abundance: many
CDR3aa: CASSGIAGGTYEQYF
CDR3nt: TGTGCCAGCAGTGGTATAGCGGGGGGCACCTACGAGCAGTACTTC

d_gene: TRBD2
j_gene: TRBJ2-2
v_gene: TRBV5-4
abundance: many
CDR3aa: CASSSGLGTGELFF
CDR3nt: TGTGCCAGCAGCTCGGGACTAGGCACCGGGGAGCTGTTTTTT

d_gene: -
j_gene: TRBJ1-5
v_gene: TRBV7-6
abundance: few
CDR3aa: CASSLGVDQPQHF
CDR3nt: TGTGCCAGCAGCTTAGGGGTGGATCAGCCCCAGCATTTT

d_gene: TRBD2
j_gene: TRBJ2-7
v_gene: TRBV12-3/TRBV12-4
abundance: medium-sized
CDR3aa: CASSLDQGGGYEQYF
CDR3nt: TGTGCCAGCAGTTTAGATCAGGGCGGGGGCTACGAGCAGTACTTC

d_gene: -
j_gene: TRBJ2-1
v_gene: TRBV6-6
abundance: -
CDR3aa: CASSYSLDSGEQFF
CDR3nt: TGTGCCAGCAGTTACTCTTTAGACTCCGGGGAGCAGTTCTTC

d_gene: TRBD2
j_gene: TRBJ2-7
v_gene: TRBV6-2/TRBV6-3
abundance: many
CDR3aa: CASRRLAGLDVAYEQYF
CDR3nt: TGTGCCAGCAGAAGACTAGCGGGTCTCGATGTGGCCTACGAGCAGTACTTC

d_gene: TRBD1
j_gene: TRBJ2-7
v_gene: TRBV11-1
abundance: many
CDR3aa: CASSLAGTGGKYEQYF
CDR3nt: TGTGCCAGCAGCTTAGCCGGGACAGGGGGCAAGTACGAGCAGTACTTC

d_gene: -
j_gene: TRBJ1-2
v_gene: TRBV28
abundance: medium-sized
CDR3aa: CASRLRDTYGYTF
CDR3nt: TGTGCCAGCAGGCTCCGGGACACCTATGGCTACACCTTC

d_gene: -
j_gene: TRBJ1-3
v_gene: TRBV19
abundance: medium-sized
CDR3aa: CASRPLDSSGNTIYF
CDR3nt: TGTGCCAGTAGGCCCCTTGACAGCTCTGGAAACACCATATATTTT

d_gene: TRBD2
j_gene: TRBJ2-7
v_gene: TRBV28
abundance: many
CDR3aa: CASRPPGAGGSEQYF
CDR3nt: TGTGCCAGCAGACCCCCGGGAGCGGGAGGAAGCGAGCAGTACTTC

d_gene: -
j_gene: TRBJ2-5
v_gene: TRBV28
abundance: many
CDR3aa: CASSLGLAVETQYF
CDR3nt: TGTGCCAGCAGTTTAGGCCTAGCTGTGGAGACCCAGTACTTC

d_gene: TRBD2
j_gene: TRBJ2-1
v_gene: TRBV5-1
abundance: medium-sized
CDR3aa: CASREGGFNEQFF
CDR3nt: TGCGCCAGCAGGGAGGGAGGGTTCAATGAGCAGTTCTTC

d_gene: TRBD1
j_gene: TRBJ2-2
v_gene: TRBV5-1
abundance: many
CDR3aa: CASSIRQGGNTGELFF
CDR3nt: TGCGCCAGCAGCATACGACAGGGCGGGAACACCGGGGAGCTGTTTTTT

d_gene: TRBD1
j_gene: TRBJ2-5
v_gene: TRBV3-1
abundance: many
CDR3aa: CASSHRDRGQETQYF
CDR3nt: TGTGCCAGCAGCCACCGGGACAGGGGACAAGAGACCCAGTACTTC